The rows below give T cell receptor beta chains drawn from one sample of a study of T-cell reconstitution after alpha-beta-depleted transplantation in children. TCRdb processed the PCR reads anew with MiXCR; each CDR3 protein has one entry. The table shows about 610,000 distinct CDR3 sequences, with 10% occurring only once. Sample: PBMCs from the stem cell graft donor, taken from the stem cell graft. The receptors come from a human donor who donated a stem cell graft to a child with acute myeloid leukemia. CDR3s include the opening cysteine and the closing phenylalanine or tryptophan. D genes are given only for firm matches. The size of a clone is reported for some rows only, either as once, few or many, or as a class for expanded clones.

j_call | v_call | cdr3_length | clone_size | d_call | cdr3_aa | cdr3_nt
TRBJ2-2 | TRBV6-1 | 16 | many | TRBD2 | CASSPGTSGYDGELFF | TGTGCCAGCAGCCCCGGGACTAGCGGGTATGACGGGGAGCTGTTTTTT
TRBJ2-1 | TRBV24-1 | 17 | - | - | CATSARPRRTVHNEQFF | TGTGCCACCAGTGCCCGCCCCCGCCGAACAGTCCACAATGAGCAGTTCTTC
TRBJ2-3 | TRBV27 | 12 | - | - | CASSTGRDTQYF | TGTGCCAGCTCTACGGGAAGGGATACGCAGTATTTT
TRBJ2-5 | TRBV6-1 | 15 | few | - | CASSWGRRPQETQYF | TGTGCCAGCAGCTGGGGCCGCCGGCCACAAGAGACCCAGTACTTC
TRBJ2-7 | TRBV2 | 14 | - | - | CASSDRDPLYEQYF | TGTGCCAGCAGTGACAGGGACCCTCTCTACGAGCAGTACTTC
TRBJ2-5 | TRBV20-1 | 15 | - | - | CSARSGTSLQETQYF | TGCAGTGCTAGATCCGGGACTTCATTACAAGAGACCCAGTACTTC
TRBJ2-5 | TRBV29-1 | 12 | - | TRBD1 | CSAPGGQETQYF | TGCAGCGCCCCAGGGGGCCAAGAGACCCAGTACTTC
TRBJ2-3 | TRBV20-1 | 15 | many | TRBD2 | CSARIAGGRTDTQYF | TGCAGTGCTAGAATAGCGGGAGGCCGCACAGATACGCAGTATTTT
TRBJ2-3 | TRBV25-1 | 15 | many | TRBD1 | CASSDPRGSTDTQYF | TGTGCCAGCAGTGATCCCAGGGGGAGTACAGATACGCAGTATTTT
TRBJ1-1 | TRBV2 | 13 | many | - | CASGAGRVPEAFF | TGTGCCTCGGGGGCTGGGAGGGTACCTGAAGCTTTCTTT
TRBJ2-3 | TRBV3-1 | 17 | - | - | CASSQDIPRRGTDTQYF | TGTGCCTCCAGCCAAGATATCCCGCGGAGGGGCACAGATACGCAGTATTTT
TRBJ2-1 | TRBV14 | 15 | - | TRBD2 | CASSRPGLASSEQFF | TGTGCCAGCAGCCGCCCGGGACTAGCGTCAAGCGAGCAGTTCTTC
TRBJ2-7 | TRBV7-9 | 15 | - | - | CASSLATLQGYEQYF | TGTGCCAGCAGCTTAGCGACACTCCAGGGATACGAGCAGTACTTC
TRBJ2-3 | TRBV29-1 | 16 | many | TRBD2 | CSAPGLAGDSTDTQYF | TGCAGCGCCCCGGGACTAGCGGGAGACTCCACAGATACGCAGTATTTT
TRBJ2-4 | TRBV7-9 | 16 | - | - | CASSSAGQLAKNIQYF | TGTGCCAGCAGCTCCGCGGGGCAGCTAGCCAAAAACATTCAGTACTTC
TRBJ1-3 | TRBV12-5 | 14 | - | - | CASGLGEAGNTIYF | TGTGCTAGTGGTTTGGGAGAGGCTGGAAACACCATATATTTT
TRBJ2-2 | TRBV29-1 | 14 | - | TRBD1 | CSVEGETGAGELFF | TGCAGCGTTGAGGGGGAGACAGGGGCCGGGGAGCTGTTTTTT
TRBJ2-7 | TRBV7-3 | 16 | - | TRBD2 | CASSLFSLAGDYEQYF | TGTGCCAGCAGCTTATTCTCACTAGCGGGAGACTACGAGCAGTACTTC
TRBJ2-1 | TRBV25-1 | 15 | - | TRBD2 | CASSPREDSYNEQFF | TGTGCCAGCAGCCCTCGGGAGGATTCCTACAATGAGCAGTTCTTC
TRBJ1-2 | TRBV28 | 14 | many | TRBD1 | CASSKQGPRGGYTF | TGTGCCAGCAGTAAACAGGGGCCTCGGGGTGGCTACACCTTC
TRBJ1-5 | TRBV3-1 | 13 | many | - | CASSQDRDQPQHF | TGTGCCAGCAGCCAAGACAGGGATCAGCCCCAGCATTTT
TRBJ2-3 | TRBV3-1 | 15 | many | - | CASSQTRTSTDTQYF | TGTGCCAGCAGCCAAACCCGGACTAGCACAGATACGCAGTATTTT
TRBJ1-1 | TRBV10-3 | 15 | many | - | CAISHPEGRGTEAFF | TGTGCCATCAGTCACCCCGAGGGGAGGGGGACTGAAGCTTTCTTT
TRBJ2-7 | TRBV2 | 15 | - | TRBD1 | CASRNDRVGRYEQYF | TGTGCCAGCAGAAATGACAGGGTCGGACGTTACGAGCAGTACTTC
TRBJ2-1 | TRBV6-1 | 15 | - | - | CAVSSAKAGGNEQFF | TGTGCAGTTTCTAGCGCTAAGGCAGGGGGCAATGAGCAGTTCTTC
TRBJ1-4 | TRBV7-2 | 14 | few | - | CASSLTRVNEKLFF | TGTGCCAGCAGCTTAACCAGGGTTAATGAAAAACTGTTTTTT
TRBJ2-3 | TRBV29-1 | 12 | few | TRBD1 | CSVGQGGDAQYF | TGCAGCGTTGGACAGGGTGGAGACGCGCAGTATTTT
TRBJ2-1 | TRBV29-1 | 13 | - | - | CSVEDQSVNEQFF | TGCAGCGTTGAAGATCAATCAGTTAATGAGCAGTTCTTC
TRBJ1-5 | TRBV6-2/TRBV6-3 | 17 | - | - | CASIDSSRAYSNQPQHF | TGTGCCAGCATCGATTCGTCACGGGCTTATAGCAATCAGCCCCAGCATTTT
TRBJ2-5 | TRBV4-2 | 13 | many | - | CASSQDQWETQYF | TGTGCCAGCAGCCAAGATCAGTGGGAGACCCAGTACTTC
TRBJ2-7 | TRBV6-4 | 18 | - | - | CASSSLGTPAYSSYEQYF | TGTGCCAGCAGTAGCCTCGGAACCCCGGCCTACAGCTCCTACGAGCAGTACTTC